Reported below is one T cell receptor (beta chain). Assay: immunoSEQ multiplex PCR; the TCRdb copy retains only in-frame clones and omits some. The table shows some 77,000 clones, with 85% to 90% occurring only once. The source of the sample is a study of control samples from healthy donors and cancer patients. The CDR3 length is 12 residues. From germline, CDR1 is SEHNR and CDR2 FQNEAQ (reference sequence). V lost 1 base and J lost 3, with 2 bases in between. The rearrangement uses TRBV7-9 and TRBJ2-3; D remains unclear. The TCR comes from an older woman in good health. The source material was blood. The CDR3 region has the DNA TGTGCCAGCAGCTTAGATACAGATACGCAGTATTTT. Its protein product is CASSLDTDTQYF.